This record covers a single TCR beta chain. The data derive from a study of blood T cell repertoires in COVID-19. Study-wide context: Sample material is recorded as cDNA or gDNA derived from T cells, B-cell-depleted T cells, or PBMCs.

TCRdb's copy holds only in-frame clones and misses some; the assay was immunoSEQ multiplex PCR. Among over 200,000 clones listed, about 83% were seen once. Germline CDR1 and CDR2: MNHEY and SVGAGI. CDR3 length: 15 amino acids. The V end lost 1 base, the J end lost 6 bases, and 10 bases lay between the germline ends. The specimen was peripheral blood. The V gene is TRBV6-5, the J gene TRBJ1-6; D perhaps matches TRBD1 (6 bases). This receptor was identified in a man at least 80 years old with acute or convalescent COVID-19. CDR3 residues: CASSYWGRGNSPLHF. The CDR3 DNA is TGTGCCAGCAGTTACTGGGGCAGGGGTAATTCACCCCTCCACTTT.